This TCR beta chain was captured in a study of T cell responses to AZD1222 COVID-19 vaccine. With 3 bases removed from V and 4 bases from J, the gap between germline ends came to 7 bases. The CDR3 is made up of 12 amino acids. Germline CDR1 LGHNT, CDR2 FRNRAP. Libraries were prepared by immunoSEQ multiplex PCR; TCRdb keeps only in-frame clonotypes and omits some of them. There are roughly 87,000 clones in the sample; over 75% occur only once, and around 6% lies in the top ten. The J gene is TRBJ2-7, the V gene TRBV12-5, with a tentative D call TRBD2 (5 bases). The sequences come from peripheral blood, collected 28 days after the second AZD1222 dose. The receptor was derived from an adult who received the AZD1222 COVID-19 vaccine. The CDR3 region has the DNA TGTGCTAGTGGTTTACGGGAATACGAGCAGTACTTC. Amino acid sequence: CASGLREYEQYF.